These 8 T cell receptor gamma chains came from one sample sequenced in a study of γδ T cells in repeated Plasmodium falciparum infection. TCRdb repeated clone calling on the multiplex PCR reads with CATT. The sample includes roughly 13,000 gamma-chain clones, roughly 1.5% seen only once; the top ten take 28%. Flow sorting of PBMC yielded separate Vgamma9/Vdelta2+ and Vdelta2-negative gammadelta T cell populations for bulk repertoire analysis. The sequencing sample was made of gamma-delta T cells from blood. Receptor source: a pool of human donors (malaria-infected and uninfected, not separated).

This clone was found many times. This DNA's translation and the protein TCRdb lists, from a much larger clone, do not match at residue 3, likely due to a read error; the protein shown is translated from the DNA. Here the CDR3 reads CASWKNYYKKLF. The CDR3 nucleotides read TGTGCCTCCTGGAAGAATTATTATAAGAAACTCTTT. V usage is TRGV4 and J usage is TRGJ1 or TRGJ2. CDR1 EGSTGY and CDR2 YDSYTSSV come from the germline V gene. There are 12 residues in the CDR3.

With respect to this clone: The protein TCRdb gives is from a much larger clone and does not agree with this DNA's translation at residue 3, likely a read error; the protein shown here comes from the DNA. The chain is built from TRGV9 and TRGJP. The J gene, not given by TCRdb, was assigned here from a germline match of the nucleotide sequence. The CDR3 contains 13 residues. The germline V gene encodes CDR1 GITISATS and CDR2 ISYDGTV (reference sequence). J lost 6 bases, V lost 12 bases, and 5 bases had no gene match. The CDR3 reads CALLELGKKIKVF. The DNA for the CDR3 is TGTGCCCTCTTAGAGTTGGGCAAAAAAATCAAGGTATTT.

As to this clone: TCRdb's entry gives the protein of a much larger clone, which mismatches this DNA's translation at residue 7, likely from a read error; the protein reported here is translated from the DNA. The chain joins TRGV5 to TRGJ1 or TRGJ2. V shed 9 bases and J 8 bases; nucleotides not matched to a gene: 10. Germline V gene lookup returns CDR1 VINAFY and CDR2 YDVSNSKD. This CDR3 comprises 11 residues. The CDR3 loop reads CATPLSDKKLF. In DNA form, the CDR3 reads TGTGCCACCCCATTATCTGATAAGAAACTCTTT.

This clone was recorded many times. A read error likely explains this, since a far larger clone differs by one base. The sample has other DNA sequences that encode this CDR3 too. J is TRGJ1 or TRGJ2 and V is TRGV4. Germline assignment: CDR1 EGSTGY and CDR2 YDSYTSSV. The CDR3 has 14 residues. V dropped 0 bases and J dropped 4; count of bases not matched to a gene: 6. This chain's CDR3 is CATWDGARYYKKLF. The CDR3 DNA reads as TGTGCCACCTGGGATGGGGCCCGCTATTATAAGAAACTCTTT.

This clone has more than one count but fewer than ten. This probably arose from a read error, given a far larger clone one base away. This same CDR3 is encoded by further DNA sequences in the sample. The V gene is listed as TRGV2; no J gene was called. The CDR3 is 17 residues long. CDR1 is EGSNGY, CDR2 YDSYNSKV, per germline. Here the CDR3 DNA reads TGTGCCACCTGGGACGGGCTCCCCGCCAAGTATTATTATAAGAAACTCTTC. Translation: CATWDGLPAKYYYKKLF.

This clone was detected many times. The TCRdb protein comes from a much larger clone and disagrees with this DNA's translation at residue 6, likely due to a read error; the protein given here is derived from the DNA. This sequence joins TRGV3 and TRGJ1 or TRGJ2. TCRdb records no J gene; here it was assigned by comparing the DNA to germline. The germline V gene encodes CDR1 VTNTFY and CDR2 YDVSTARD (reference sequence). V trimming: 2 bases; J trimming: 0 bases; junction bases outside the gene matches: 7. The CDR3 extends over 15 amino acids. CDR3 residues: CATWDKQGNYYKKLF. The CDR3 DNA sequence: TGTGCCACCTGGGACAAGCAGGGGAATTATTATAAGAAACTCTTT.

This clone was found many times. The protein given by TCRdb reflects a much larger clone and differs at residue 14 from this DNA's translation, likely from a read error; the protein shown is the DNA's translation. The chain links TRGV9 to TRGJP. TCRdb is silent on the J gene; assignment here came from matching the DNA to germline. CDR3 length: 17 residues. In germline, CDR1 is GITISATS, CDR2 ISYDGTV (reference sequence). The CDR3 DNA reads TGTGCCTTGTGGGAGGGGGATCGAGAGTTGGGCAAAAAAAGCAAGGTATTT. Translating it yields CALWEGDRELGKKSKVF.

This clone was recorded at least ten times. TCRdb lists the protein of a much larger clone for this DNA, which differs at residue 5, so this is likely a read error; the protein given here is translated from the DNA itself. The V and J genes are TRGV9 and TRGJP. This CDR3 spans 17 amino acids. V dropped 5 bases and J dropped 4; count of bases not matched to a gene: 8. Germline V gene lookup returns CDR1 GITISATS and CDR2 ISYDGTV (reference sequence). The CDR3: CALWGDSQELGKKIKVF. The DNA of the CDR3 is TGTGCCTTGTGGGGGGACTCTCAAGAGTTGGGCAAAAAAATCAAGGTATTT.